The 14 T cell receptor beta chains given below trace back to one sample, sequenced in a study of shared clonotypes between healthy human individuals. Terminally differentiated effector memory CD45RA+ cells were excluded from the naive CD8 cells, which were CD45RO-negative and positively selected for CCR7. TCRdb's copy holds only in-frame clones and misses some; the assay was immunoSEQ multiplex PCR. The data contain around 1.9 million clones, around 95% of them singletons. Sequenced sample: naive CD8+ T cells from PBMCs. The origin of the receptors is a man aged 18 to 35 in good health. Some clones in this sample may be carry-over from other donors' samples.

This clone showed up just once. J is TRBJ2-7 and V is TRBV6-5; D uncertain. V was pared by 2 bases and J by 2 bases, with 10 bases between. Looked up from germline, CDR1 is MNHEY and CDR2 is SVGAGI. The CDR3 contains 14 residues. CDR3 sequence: CASSYGQSTYEQYF. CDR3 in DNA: TGTGCCAGCAGTTACGGGCAGAGCACCTACGAGCAGTACTTC.

This chain's CDR3 is CASSYSSASATYEQYF. Here the CDR3 DNA reads TGTGCCAGCAGTTACTCGAGTGCCTCGGCGACCTACGAGCAGTACTTC. This chain uses TRBV6-5 with TRBJ2-7; D is unresolved. V dropped 0 bases and J dropped 2 bases, with 14 bases sitting between them. The CDR3 is 16 amino acids. Germline values: CDR1 MNHEY, CDR2 SVGAGI.

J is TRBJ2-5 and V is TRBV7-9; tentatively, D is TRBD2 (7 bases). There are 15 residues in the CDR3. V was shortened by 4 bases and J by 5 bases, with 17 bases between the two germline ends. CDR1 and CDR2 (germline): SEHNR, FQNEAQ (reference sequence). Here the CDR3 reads CASSSLMGGRETQYF. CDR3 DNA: TGTGCCAGCAGCTCGCTTATGGGGGGGCGTGAGACCCAGTACTTC.

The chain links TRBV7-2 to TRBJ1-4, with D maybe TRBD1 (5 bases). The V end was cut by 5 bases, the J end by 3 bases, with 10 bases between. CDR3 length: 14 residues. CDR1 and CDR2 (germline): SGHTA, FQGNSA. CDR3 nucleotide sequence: TGTGCCAGCAGCCGTGACAGCCCTAATGAAAAACTGTTTTTT. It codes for CASSRDSPNEKLFF. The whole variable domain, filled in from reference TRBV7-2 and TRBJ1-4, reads GAGVSQSPSNKVTEKGKDVELRCDPISGHTALYWYRQSLGQGLEFLIYFQGNSAPDKSGLPSDRFSAERTGGSVSTLTIQRTQQEDSAVYLCASSRDSPNEKLFFGSGTQLSVL.

The CDR3, as DNA: TGTGCCAGTAGTCTGCAAACGGGAGGGCCTGGTGATGAGCAGTTCTTC. This codes for CASSLQTGGPGDEQFF. The chain uses TRBV19 and TRBJ2-1, with 8 bases aligning to TRBD2. CDR1 and CDR2 (germline): LNHDA, SQIVND (reference sequence). V was pared by 5 bases and J by 8 bases, with 14 bases of the junction left unmatched. CDR3 size: 16 residues.

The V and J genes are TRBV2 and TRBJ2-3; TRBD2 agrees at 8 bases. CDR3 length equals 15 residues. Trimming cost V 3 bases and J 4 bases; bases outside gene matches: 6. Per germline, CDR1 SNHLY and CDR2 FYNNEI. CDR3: CASSDLTGGSDTQYF. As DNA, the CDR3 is TGTGCCAGCAGTGACCTAACGGGGGGGTCAGATACGCAGTATTTT.

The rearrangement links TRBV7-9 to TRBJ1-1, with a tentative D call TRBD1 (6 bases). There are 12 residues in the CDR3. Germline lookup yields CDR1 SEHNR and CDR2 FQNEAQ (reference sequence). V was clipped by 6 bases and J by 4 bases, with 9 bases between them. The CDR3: CASSTGSTEAFF. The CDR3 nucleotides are TGTGCCAGCAGTACAGGGAGCACTGAAGCTTTCTTT.

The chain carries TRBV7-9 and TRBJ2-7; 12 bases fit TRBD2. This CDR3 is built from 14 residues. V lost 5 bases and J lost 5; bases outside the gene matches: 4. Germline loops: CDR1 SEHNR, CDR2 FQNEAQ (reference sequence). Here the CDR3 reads CASSQTSGSNEQYF. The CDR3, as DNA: TGTGCCAGCAGCCAGACTAGCGGGAGCAACGAGCAGTACTTC.

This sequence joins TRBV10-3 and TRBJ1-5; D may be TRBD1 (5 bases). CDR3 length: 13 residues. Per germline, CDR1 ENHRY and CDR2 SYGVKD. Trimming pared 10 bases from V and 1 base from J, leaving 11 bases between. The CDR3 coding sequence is TGTGCCACCGGGGGGGTCAGCAATCAGCCCCAGCATTTT. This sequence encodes CATGGVSNQPQHF.

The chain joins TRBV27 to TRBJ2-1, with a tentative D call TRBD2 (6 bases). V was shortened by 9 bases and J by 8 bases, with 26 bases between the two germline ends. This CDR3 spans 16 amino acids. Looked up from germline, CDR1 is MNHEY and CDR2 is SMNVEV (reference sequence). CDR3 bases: TGTGCCAGTAGGCCCATCGGCGGCGGACTACACGATGAGCAGTTCTTC. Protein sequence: CASRPIGGGLHDEQFF.

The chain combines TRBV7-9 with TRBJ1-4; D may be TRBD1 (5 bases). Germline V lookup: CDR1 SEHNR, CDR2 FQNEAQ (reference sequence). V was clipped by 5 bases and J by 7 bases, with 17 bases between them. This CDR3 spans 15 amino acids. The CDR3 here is CASSTPEGSGEKLFF. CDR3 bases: TGTGCCAGCAGCACCCCTGAGGGGTCGGGTGAAAAACTGTTTTTT.

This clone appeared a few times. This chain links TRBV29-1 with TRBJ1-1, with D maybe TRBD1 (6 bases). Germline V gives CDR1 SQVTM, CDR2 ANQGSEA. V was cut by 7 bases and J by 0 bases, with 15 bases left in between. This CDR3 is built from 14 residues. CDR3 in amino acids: CSGAGQPMNTEAFF. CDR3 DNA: TGCAGCGGGGCCGGACAGCCCATGAACACTGAAGCTTTCTTT.

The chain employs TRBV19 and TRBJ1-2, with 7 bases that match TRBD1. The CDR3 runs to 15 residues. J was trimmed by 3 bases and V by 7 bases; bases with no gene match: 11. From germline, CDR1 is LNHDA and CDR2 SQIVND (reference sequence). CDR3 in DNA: TGTGCCAGTACCACGCTGACAGGGTTGGACTATGGCTACACCTTC. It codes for CASTTLTGLDYGYTF.

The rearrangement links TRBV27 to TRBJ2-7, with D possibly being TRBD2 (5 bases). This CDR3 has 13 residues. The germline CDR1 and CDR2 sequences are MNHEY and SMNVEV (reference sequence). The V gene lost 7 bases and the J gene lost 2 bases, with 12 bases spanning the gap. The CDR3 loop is CASKFSGAYEQYF. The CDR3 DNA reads TGTGCCAGCAAATTCAGCGGAGCCTACGAGCAGTACTTC.